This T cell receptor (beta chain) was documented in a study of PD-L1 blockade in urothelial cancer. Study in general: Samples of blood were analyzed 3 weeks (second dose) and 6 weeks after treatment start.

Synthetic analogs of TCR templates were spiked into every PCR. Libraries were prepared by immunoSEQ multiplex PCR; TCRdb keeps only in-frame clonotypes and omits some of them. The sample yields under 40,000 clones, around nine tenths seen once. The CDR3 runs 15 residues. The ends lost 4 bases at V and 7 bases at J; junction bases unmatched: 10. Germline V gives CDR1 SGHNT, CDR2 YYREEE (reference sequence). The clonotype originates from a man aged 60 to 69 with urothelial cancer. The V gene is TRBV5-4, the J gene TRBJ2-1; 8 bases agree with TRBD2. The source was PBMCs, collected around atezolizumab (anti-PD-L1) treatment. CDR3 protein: CASSPGGAGMNEQFF. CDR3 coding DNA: TGTGCCAGCAGCCCCGGGGGGGCCGGAATGAATGAGCAGTTCTTC.